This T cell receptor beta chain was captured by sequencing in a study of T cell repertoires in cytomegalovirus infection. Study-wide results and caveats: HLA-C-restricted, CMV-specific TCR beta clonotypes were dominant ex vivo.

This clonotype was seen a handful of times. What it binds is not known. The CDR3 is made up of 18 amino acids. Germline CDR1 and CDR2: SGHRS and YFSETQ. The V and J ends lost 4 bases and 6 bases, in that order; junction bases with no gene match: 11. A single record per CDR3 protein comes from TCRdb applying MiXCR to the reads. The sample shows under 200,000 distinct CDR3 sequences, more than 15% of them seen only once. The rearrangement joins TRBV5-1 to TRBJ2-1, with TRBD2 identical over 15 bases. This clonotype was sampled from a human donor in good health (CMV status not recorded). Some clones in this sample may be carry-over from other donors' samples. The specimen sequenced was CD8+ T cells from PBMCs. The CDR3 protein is CASSLLQGLAGGGNEQFF. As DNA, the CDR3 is TGCGCCAGCAGCCTGCTCCAGGGACTAGCGGGAGGTGGCAATGAGCAGTTCTTC.